This T cell receptor beta chain was captured by sequencing in a study of human T cells and chemical hapten exposure. About the research overall: Small pooled library volume differences chiefly drove per-sample TCR yield variation.

This clonotype was seen a few times. Its target is unknown. Time point: pre-sensitization, week 0. Noted treatment: therapeutic diphenylcyclopropenone sensitization with weekly scalp DPC. Study-wide findings and caveats: Compared with pre-sensitization or healthy control sets, expanded TCRs clustered more.

Per germline, CDR1 SGHTA and CDR2 FQGTGA. With 5 bases removed from V and 5 bases from J, the gap between germline ends came to 10 bases. This CDR3 is built from 13 residues. Individual cDNA molecules each carried unique molecular identifiers attached by the library. TCRdb reprocessed the RACE reads via MiXCR and lists one record per CDR3 protein. Altogether some 45,000 distinct CDR3 sequences are present, roughly 12% being singletons, with the ten largest covering approximately 5.3%. The chain carries TRBV7-3 and TRBJ2-1, with D tentatively TRBD2 (6 bases). The sequence was obtained from a woman aged 25 to 39 with alopecia areata. Some clones in this sample may be carry-over from other donors' samples. The sample was whole blood, taken in connection with sensitization to the hapten diphenylcyclopropenone (DPC). DNA for the CDR3: TGTGCCAGCAGCCCCGGAGGGGACAATGAGCAGTTCTTC. Its protein product is CASSPGGDNEQFF.